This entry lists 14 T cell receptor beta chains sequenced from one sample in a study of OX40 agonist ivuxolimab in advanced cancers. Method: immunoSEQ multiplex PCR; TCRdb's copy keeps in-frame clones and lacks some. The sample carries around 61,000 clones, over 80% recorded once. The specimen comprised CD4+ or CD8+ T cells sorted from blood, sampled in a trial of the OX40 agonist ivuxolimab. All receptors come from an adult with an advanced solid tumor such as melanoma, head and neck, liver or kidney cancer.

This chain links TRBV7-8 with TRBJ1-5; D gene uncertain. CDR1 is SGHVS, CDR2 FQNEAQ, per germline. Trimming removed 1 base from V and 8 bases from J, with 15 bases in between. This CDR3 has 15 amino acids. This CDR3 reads CASSLDYGNVEPQHF. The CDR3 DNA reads TGTGCCAGCAGCTTAGATTACGGAAATGTGGAGCCCCAGCATTTT.

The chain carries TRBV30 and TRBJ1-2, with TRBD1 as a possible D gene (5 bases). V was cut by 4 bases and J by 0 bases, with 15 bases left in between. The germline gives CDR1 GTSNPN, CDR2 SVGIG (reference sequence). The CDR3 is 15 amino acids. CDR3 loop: CAWMVPKGSNYGYTF. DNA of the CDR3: TGTGCCTGGATGGTCCCGAAGGGGTCTAACTATGGCTACACCTTC.

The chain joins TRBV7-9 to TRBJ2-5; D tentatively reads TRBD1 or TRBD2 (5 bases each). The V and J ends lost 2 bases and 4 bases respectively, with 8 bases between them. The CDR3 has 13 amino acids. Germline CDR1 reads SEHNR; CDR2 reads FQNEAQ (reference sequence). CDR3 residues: CASSLLGGETQYF. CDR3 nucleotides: TGTGCCAGCAGCTTACTTGGGGGAGAGACCCAGTACTTC.

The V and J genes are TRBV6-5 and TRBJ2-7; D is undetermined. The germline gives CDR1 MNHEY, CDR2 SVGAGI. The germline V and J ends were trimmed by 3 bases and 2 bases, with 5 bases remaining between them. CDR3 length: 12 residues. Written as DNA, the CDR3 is TGTGCCAGCAGTTATGGGCCCTACGAGCAGTACTTC. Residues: CASSYGPYEQYF.

CDR3 bases: TGCGCCAGCAGCCATGCAGGGGGGGAAAAACTGTTTTTT. This gives the protein CASSHAGGEKLFF. This chain links TRBV4-3 with TRBJ1-4; 7 bases fit TRBD1. The V gene end was trimmed by 3 bases and the J gene end by 8 bases; junction bases not matched to a gene: 3. The germline V gene has CDR1 LGHNA and CDR2 YSLEER. This CDR3 contains 13 residues.

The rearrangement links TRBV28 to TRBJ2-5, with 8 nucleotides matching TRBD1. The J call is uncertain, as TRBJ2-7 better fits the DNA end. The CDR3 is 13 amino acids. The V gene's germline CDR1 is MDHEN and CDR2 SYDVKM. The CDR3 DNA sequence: TGTGCCACCGACAGGGGCGGTTTTTACGAGCAGTACTTC. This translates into CATDRGGFYEQYF.

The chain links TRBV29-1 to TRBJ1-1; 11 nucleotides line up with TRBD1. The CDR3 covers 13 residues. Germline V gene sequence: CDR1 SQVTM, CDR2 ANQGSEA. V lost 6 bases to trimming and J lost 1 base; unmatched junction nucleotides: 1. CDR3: CSVGTGGNTEAFF. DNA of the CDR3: TGCAGCGTGGGGACAGGGGGGAACACTGAAGCTTTCTTT.

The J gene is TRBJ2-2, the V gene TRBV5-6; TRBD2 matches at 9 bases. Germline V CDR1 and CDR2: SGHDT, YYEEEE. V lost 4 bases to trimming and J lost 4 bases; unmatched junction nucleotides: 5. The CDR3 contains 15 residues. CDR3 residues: CASSVGLAFTGELFF. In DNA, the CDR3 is TGTGCCAGCAGCGTGGGACTAGCTTTCACCGGGGAGCTGTTTTTT.

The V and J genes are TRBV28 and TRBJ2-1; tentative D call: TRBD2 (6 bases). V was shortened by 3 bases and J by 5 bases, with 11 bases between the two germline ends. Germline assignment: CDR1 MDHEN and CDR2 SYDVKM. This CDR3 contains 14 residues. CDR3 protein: CASSLSGGDNEQFF. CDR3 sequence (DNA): TGTGCCAGCAGTTTGTCCGGGGGTGACAATGAGCAGTTCTTC. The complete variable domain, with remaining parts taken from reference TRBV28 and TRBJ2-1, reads DVKVTQSSRYLVKRTGEKVFLECVQDMDHENMFWYRQDPGLGLRLIYFSYDVKMKEKGDIPEGYSVSREKKERFSLILESASTNQTSMYLCASSLSGGDNEQFFGPGTRLTVL.

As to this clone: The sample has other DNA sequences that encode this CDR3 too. The CDR3: CASSASTDTQYF. CDR3 coding DNA: TGTGCCAGCAGCGCCTCCACAGATACGCAGTATTTT. The V and J genes are TRBV9 and TRBJ2-3; D is ambiguous. In germline, CDR1 is SGDLS, CDR2 YYNGEE. V dropped 3 bases and J dropped 2 bases, with 4 bases sitting between them. The CDR3 totals 12 residues.

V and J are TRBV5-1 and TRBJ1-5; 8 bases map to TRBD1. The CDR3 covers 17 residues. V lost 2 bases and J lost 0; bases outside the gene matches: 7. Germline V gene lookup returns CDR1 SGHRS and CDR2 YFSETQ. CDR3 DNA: TGCGCCAGCAGCTTCGTACAGGGGGTCGATAGCAATCAGCCCCAGCATTTT. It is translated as CASSFVQGVDSNQPQHF.

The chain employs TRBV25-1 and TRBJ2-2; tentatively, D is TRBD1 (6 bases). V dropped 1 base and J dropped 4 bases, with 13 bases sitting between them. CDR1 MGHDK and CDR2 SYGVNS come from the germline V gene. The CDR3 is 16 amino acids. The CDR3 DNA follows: TGTGCCAGCAGTGAATTGGTGGGGGCGCCCACCGGGGAGCTGTTTTTT. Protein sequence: CASSELVGAPTGELFF. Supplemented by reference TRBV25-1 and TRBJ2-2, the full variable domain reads EADIYQTPRYLVIGTGKKITLECSQTMGHDKMYWYQQDPGMELHLIHYSYGVNSTEKGDLSSESTVSRIRTEHFPLTLESARPSHTSQYLCASSELVGAPTGELFFGEGSRLTVL.

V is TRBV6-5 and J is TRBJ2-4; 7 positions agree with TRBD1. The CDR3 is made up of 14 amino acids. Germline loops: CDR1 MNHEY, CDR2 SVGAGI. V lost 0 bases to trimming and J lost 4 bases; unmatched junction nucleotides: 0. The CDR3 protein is CASSYSTGKNIQYF. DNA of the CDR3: TGTGCCAGCAGTTACTCGACAGGGAAAAACATTCAGTACTTC.

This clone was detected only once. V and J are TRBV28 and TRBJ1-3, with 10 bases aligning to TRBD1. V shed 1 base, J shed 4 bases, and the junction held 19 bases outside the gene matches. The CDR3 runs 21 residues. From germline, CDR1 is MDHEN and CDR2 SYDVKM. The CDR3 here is CASSLSRSRTDRGRFGNTIYF. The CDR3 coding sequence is TGTGCCAGCAGTTTATCCCGGAGCAGGACCGACAGGGGGCGTTTCGGAAACACCATATATTTT. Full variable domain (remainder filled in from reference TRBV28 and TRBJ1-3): DVKVTQSSRYLVKRTGEKVFLECVQDMDHENMFWYRQDPGLGLRLIYFSYDVKMKEKGDIPEGYSVSREKKERFSLILESASTNQTSMYLCASSLSRSRTDRGRFGNTIYFGEGSWLTVV.